The 13 T cell receptor beta chains given below trace back to one sample, sequenced in a study of blood T cell repertoires in COVID-19. Only in-frame clones appear in the TCRdb table, and some are missing; sequencing was by immunoSEQ multiplex PCR. The table lists 50,000 to 85,000 clones, roughly nine tenths of them singletons. Sequenced material: peripheral blood. The receptors derive from a human donor in a cohort sampled during active COVID-19.

The chain combines TRBV12-3 or TRBV12-4 with TRBJ2-7; no clear D. Trimming took off 3 bases at V and 0 bases at J, with 6 bases between the two ends. This CDR3 has 13 amino acids. CDR3 nucleotide sequence: TGTGCCAGCAGTTTGGGCAGCTCCTACGAGCAGTACTTC. It encodes CASSLGSSYEQYF.

The genes are TRBV4-3 and TRBJ2-1; 10 nucleotides agree with TRBD2. The CDR3 is 18 residues long. Germline V lookup: CDR1 LGHNA, CDR2 YSLEER. V shed 1 base, J shed 6 bases, and the junction held 12 bases outside the gene matches. The CDR3 sequence: CASSQGGLASRARNEQFF. In DNA, the CDR3 is TGCGCCAGCAGCCAAGGGGGACTAGCGAGCCGGGCGCGCAATGAGCAGTTCTTC.

The V call is TRBV18, the J call TRBJ2-5; D is uncertain. V was clipped by 6 bases and J by 0 bases, with 11 bases between them. Germline loops: CDR1 KGHSH, CDR2 LQKENI. This CDR3 has 14 residues. CDR3 DNA: TGTGCCAGCTCCCCCGACAACGACCAAGAGACCCAGTACTTC. Translation gives CASSPDNDQETQYF.

The chain links TRBV28 to TRBJ2-1; 8 positions match TRBD2. CDR3 length equals 16 residues. J gave up 1 base and V 7 bases, and 9 bases lay outside the gene matches. The germline V gene encodes CDR1 MDHEN and CDR2 SYDVKM. The CDR3 is CASISGTGGSYNEQFF. CDR3 DNA: TGTGCCAGCATTTCGGGAACGGGAGGGTCCTACAATGAGCAGTTCTTC.

This clone was seen just once. The gene calls are TRBV28 and TRBJ1-2; 7 bases match TRBD1. The CDR3 spans 14 residues. Looked up from germline, CDR1 is MDHEN and CDR2 is SYDVKM. The V and J ends lost 6 bases and 3 bases, in that order; junction bases with no gene match: 7. CDR3 coding DNA: TGTGCCAGCAGCACACCGGGACAGTACTATGGCTACACCTTC. It codes for CASSTPGQYYGYTF.

This chain uses TRBV5-1 with TRBJ1-3; 12 bases agree with TRBD1. Per germline, CDR1 SGHRS and CDR2 YFSETQ. With V trimmed by 0 bases and J by 2 bases, 3 bases remained unmatched. The CDR3 runs 17 residues. In DNA form, the CDR3 reads TGCGCCAGCAGCTTGGAGGGACAGGGGGCGCCTGGAAACACCATATATTTT. It encodes CASSLEGQGAPGNTIYF.

This chain links TRBV7-3 with TRBJ1-6, with 7 bases matching TRBD1. The CDR3 is 15 amino acids. V gave up 1 base and J gave up 10 bases; unmatched junction bases: 7. Per the germline V gene, CDR1 is SGHTA and CDR2 is FQGTGA. The CDR3 DNA reads as TGTGCCAGCAGCTTAAACGCTGGCAGGGGGTCACCCCTCCACTTT. It codes for CASSLNAGRGSPLHF.

The chain couples TRBV7-2 to TRBJ1-4, with 9 bases lining up with TRBD1. From germline, CDR1 is SGHTA and CDR2 FQGNSA. V was clipped by 4 bases and J by 7 bases; unmatched bases: 4. The CDR3 consists of 14 residues. The CDR3 is CASSSDRGGEKLFF. The CDR3 bases are TGTGCCAGCAGCTCCGACAGGGGGGGTGAAAAACTGTTTTTT.

The V call is TRBV7-2, the J call TRBJ2-7; 7 bases agree with TRBD2. The CDR3 is 17 amino acids. The ends lost 1 base at V and 1 base at J; junction bases unmatched: 10. Germline V lookup: CDR1 SGHTA, CDR2 FQGNSA. CDR3 DNA: TGTGCCAGCAGCTTAGACCCTCGGGACTACCTATCCTACGAGCAGTACTTC. This translates into CASSLDPRDYLSYEQYF.

This chain uses TRBV3-1 (or the pseudogene TRBV3-2) with TRBJ1-5, with 7 bases matching TRBD1. The V segment lost 1 base and the J segment 7 bases; nucleotides outside the gene matches: 4. This CDR3 has 14 residues. CDR1 is LGHDT and CDR2 is YNNKEL in the germline V gene (reference sequence). The CDR3 loop reads CASSQGRGIQPQHF. The DNA of the CDR3 is TGTGCCAGCAGCCAAGGCAGGGGGATACAGCCCCAGCATTTT.

This chain connects TRBV19 to TRBJ1-4; 7 bases map to TRBD1. CDR1 and CDR2 (germline): LNHDA, SQIVND (reference sequence). The ends lost 4 bases at V and 1 base at J; junction bases unmatched: 3. This CDR3 comprises 15 residues. The CDR3 coding sequence is TGTGCCAGTAGTAGTCGGGACAGAACTAATGAAAAACTGTTTTTT. It encodes CASSSRDRTNEKLFF. Drawing the rest from reference TRBV19 and TRBJ1-4, the complete variable domain is DGGITQSPKYLFRKEGQNVTLSCEQNLNHDAMYWYRQDPGQGLRLIYYSQIVNDFQKGDIAEGYSVSREKKESFPLTVTSAQKNPTAFYLCASSSRDRTNEKLFFGSGTQLSVL.

The chain uses TRBV13 and TRBJ2-5; the D gene is possibly TRBD1 (6 bases). The V end lost 6 bases, the J end lost 9 bases, and 29 bases lay between the germline ends. This CDR3 has 17 residues. CDR1 PRHDT and CDR2 FYEKMQ come from the germline V gene (reference sequence). The DNA for the CDR3 is TGTGCCAGCAGTTTCACGACCGCCGGGACCGGAAAGGGGGCCCAGTACTTC. This sequence encodes CASSFTTAGTGKGAQYF.

This chain uses TRBV3-1 (or the pseudogene TRBV3-2) with TRBJ1-1; 7 bases fit TRBD1. V gave up 2 bases and J gave up 1 base; unmatched junction bases: 1. Germline CDR1 is LGHDT and CDR2 is YNNKEL (reference sequence). The CDR3 runs to 14 residues. This CDR3 is CASSQYRGNTEAFF. Here the CDR3 DNA reads TGTGCCAGCAGCCAATACAGGGGGAACACTGAAGCTTTCTTT.